This T cell receptor (beta chain) came from a study of blood T cell repertoires in COVID-19. Study details: Donors in the United States, Italy and Spain gave samples during acute or convalescent COVID-19. Nucleic acid was either cDNA or gDNA, and it came from T cells, B-cell-depleted T cells, or PBMCs.

Recruitment covered under 25 US areas and drew participants whose ages spanned roughly 18 to 89 years. Produced via immunoSEQ multiplex PCR; TCRdb's table is partial and in-frame only. The sample includes some 220,000 clones, 86% seen only once; the top ten take under 4%. Trimming left V 0 bases short and J 3 bases short, with 18 bases between. Per the germline V gene, CDR1 is SGHVS and CDR2 is FQNEAQ. CDR3 size: 17 residues. The sequencing sample was made of PBMCs or T cells enriched from blood (not recorded which). The rearrangement joins TRBV7-8 to TRBJ2-7; TRBD1 might be the D (5 bases). The receptor comes from a woman in her thirties or forties with acute COVID-19. CDR3: CASSLAGVGALLYEQYF. CDR3 nucleotides: TGTGCCAGCAGCTTAGCAGGGGTAGGGGCCCTCCTCTACGAGCAGTACTTC. The entire variable domain, with the rest obtained from reference TRBV7-8 and TRBJ2-7, is as follows: GAGVSQSPRYKVAKRGQDVALRCDPISGHVSLFWYQQALGQGPEFLTYFQNEAQLDKSGLPSDRFFAERPEGSVSTLKIQRTQQEDSAVYLCASSLAGVGALLYEQYFGPGTRLTVT.